The present entry profiles one T cell receptor beta chain with its context. The germline V gene has CDR1 KGHSH and CDR2 LQKENI. The trim removed 5 bases at V and 6 bases at J, leaving 14 bases unmatched. The CDR3 spans 18 residues. Repertoires were generated with immunoSEQ multiplex PCR, while TCRdb's copy carries only in-frame clones and drops some. Of hundreds of thousands of clones listed, roughly 84% are singletons. The data stem from a study of blood T cell repertoires in COVID-19. This TCR was sampled from a man aged 35-49 years with acute or convalescent COVID-19. Sequenced input: peripheral blood. The chain recombines TRBV18 with TRBJ2-5; 14 positions match TRBD2. CDR3 amino acids: CASSSLVSTSGRGKTQYF. The DNA for the CDR3 is TGTGCCAGCTCATCCCTTGTGTCGACTAGCGGGAGGGGAAAGACCCAGTACTTC.